The subject of this entry is one T cell receptor beta chain. The data derive from a study of blood T cell repertoires in COVID-19. Across the whole study: PBMCs, B-cell-depleted T cells, or T cells were the source of the cDNA or gDNA that made up the material.

The CDR3 consists of 12 residues. V lost 4 bases, J lost 5 bases, and 6 bases lay in between. Germline lookup yields CDR1 GTSNPN and CDR2 SVGIG (reference sequence). In the original processing: Amplification of reference gene primers provided the estimated nucleated cell counts. The method was immunoSEQ multiplex PCR; TCRdb's version includes in-frame clones alone and lacks a portion of them. Clone size and V and J calls were adopted from that table, with D and trimming inferred from the DNA. The sample yields some 150,000 clones, roughly 82% seen once. The TCR originated in a woman aged 50 to 65 in a cohort sampled during active or convalescent COVID-19. The genes are TRBV30 and TRBJ1-6; D ambiguous. What was sequenced was peripheral blood. The CDR3 DNA reads TGTGCCTGGACGCGAAATAATTCACCCCTCCACTTT. It yields the protein CAWTRNNSPLHF.